These 4 T cell receptor beta chains were all obtained from the same sample, sequenced in a study of blood T cell repertoires in COVID-19. Only in-frame clones appear in the TCRdb table, and some are missing; sequencing was by immunoSEQ multiplex PCR. The data contain nearly 350,000 clones, around 82% of them singletons. The sample comprised peripheral blood. The receptor source for this set is a man younger than 45 with active or convalescent COVID-19.

The chain employs TRBV9 and TRBJ1-4; TRBD1 matches 7 bases. V lost 0 bases, J lost 8 bases, and 4 bases stayed unmatched. The CDR3 sequence is 14 residues long. From germline, CDR1 is SGDLS and CDR2 YYNGEE. CDR3 region: CASSVAGGREKLFF. CDR3 in DNA: TGTGCCAGCAGCGTAGCAGGGGGACGAGAAAAACTGTTTTTT. Combining the CDR3 with reference TRBV9 and TRBJ1-4 gives the whole variable domain DSGVTQTPKHLITATGQRVTLRCSPRSGDLSVYWYQQSLDQGLQFLIQYYNGEERAKGNILERFSAQQFPDLHSELNLSSLELGDSALYFCASSVAGGREKLFFGSGTQLSVL.

The chain combines TRBV19 with TRBJ2-1; weak D call: TRBD1 (5 bases). Germline CDR1 and CDR2: LNHDA and SQIVND (reference sequence). V lost 3 bases and J 7 bases, leaving 16 bases between the germline ends. The CDR3 loop spans 15 amino acids. This chain's CDR3 is CASSIGQGRENEQFF. In DNA, the CDR3 is TGTGCCAGTAGTATCGGTCAGGGAAGAGAAAATGAGCAGTTCTTC.

This chain connects TRBV6-5 to TRBJ2-7; TRBD1 agrees at 11 bases. The germline CDR1 and CDR2 sequences are MNHEY and SVGAGI. The junction had 8 bases not matched to a gene; V was cut back by 6 bases and J by 4 bases. The CDR3 is made up of 15 amino acids. The CDR3 loop reads CASSPGTGGWYEQYF. The CDR3 DNA is TGTGCCAGCAGCCCCGGGACAGGGGGTTGGTACGAGCAGTACTTC.

This clone was seen just once. J is TRBJ1-1 and V is TRBV12-3 or TRBV12-4, with unresolved D. Trimming removed 2 bases from V and 1 base from J, with 5 bases in between. This CDR3 is 13 amino acids long. CDR3 amino acids: CASSLRRNTEAFF. DNA for the CDR3: TGTGCCAGCAGTTTAAGGAGGAACACTGAAGCTTTCTTT.